The source of this T cell receptor (beta chain) is a study of T cells after yellow fever vaccination. Overall study findings and caveats: Researchers cautioned that FACS-sorted repertoires could harbor abundant clonotypes contaminating from the bulk population.

V was pared by 0 bases and J by 2 bases, with 8 bases between. The CDR3 runs to 15 residues. The germline gives CDR1 LGHNA, CDR2 YSLEER. This clonotype has only a few counts. Its specificity is not known. Using its own MiXCR run on the 5' RACE reads, TCRdb lists one record per CDR3 protein. Among 310,000 or so distinct CDR3 sequences, more than 3% were seen once, and the ten largest hold about a quarter. The chain employs TRBV4-3 and TRBJ2-1; D gene unclear. This receptor was identified in a man aged 18 to 35 who received the YFV17D yellow fever vaccine. The sequences come from PBMCs, collected on the day of the yellow fever booster vaccination. CDR3 in amino acids: CASSQDSLAYNEQFF. The CDR3 DNA reads as TGCGCCAGCAGCCAAGACAGCCTCGCCTACAATGAGCAGTTCTTC.